This T cell receptor beta chain is drawn from a study of response to subunit inactivated influenza vaccine (dated by TCRdb to the late 2010s). As for the study more broadly: Deep quantitative T cell receptor repertoire profiling was used in the study to track responses to a trivalent subunit inactivated influenza vaccine. The paper's findings and limits, for the study overall: The authors proposed that each seasonal influenza vaccination may bring in only a limited number of new T cells.

V is trimmed back by 7 bases and J by 3 bases, and the junction contains 11 bases that no gene match accounts for. The CDR3, from cysteine to phenylalanine, totals 16 residues. Just the 48-base CDR3 DNA is kept, in frame starting at base 1. The germline V gene encodes CDR1 MNHNS and CDR2 SASEGT. Library preparation was by RT-PCR. The sequencer was an Illumina HiSeq 2500. Through fastp at Q25 and MiXCR, TCRdb rebuilt clones from the public reads, retaining in-frame beta chains. Every distinct CDR3 protein forms one entry, paired with its most common genes and DNA. A total of roughly 700,000 distinct CDR3 sequences appear in this sample, approximately 14% of them only once. 6.5% to 8.5% of the sample goes to the ten largest clones. As concerns this clonotype: Its antigen is currently not known. The sample holds no much larger clone one base away, and base qualities are not on file.

The starting material was PBMCs from blood, obtained around 15 days before vaccination. The sequence links TRBV6-1 to TRBJ2-2; 7 bases in between match TRBD2. This clonotype was obtained from a man aged 50 or older who received an inactivated influenza vaccine. Donor details come from another sample of the same person, matched by shared clones. The encoded CDR3 is CASNFNGGYDTGELFF. The DNA reads TGTGCCAGCAACTTCAACGGGGGGTATGACACCGGGGAGCTGTTTTTT.